The clone carrying this TCR beta chain turned up a few times. Trimming cost V 5 bases and J 4 bases, with 14 bases left between them. The germline gives CDR1 MNHNS, CDR2 SASEGT. The CDR3 has 14 residues. Every isolated RNA sample was fully reverse transcribed, so sequencing captured expressed TCRB transcripts. Sequencing was performed with immunoSEQ multiplex PCR; in TCRdb, only in-frame clones are kept and a portion is missing. The data show a few hundred thousand clones, 25% to 30% seen once. The source of the sample is a study of beta chain features in type 1 diabetes. Blood was drawn once from each donor into heparinised tubes. The draws averaged about 120 mL. Each of the CD4+ naive, central memory, regulatory and stem cell-like memory populations was sorted via CD45RO/CCR7/CD25/CD127/CD95/CD27.

The receptor comes from a man aged 25 to 40 in good health. The chain has TRBV6-1 and TRBJ1-1; D is perhaps TRBD1 (6 bases). The sample taken for sequencing was central memory CD4+ T cells from blood. In DNA, the CDR3 is TGTGCCAGCAGTCCCTCGGGGGGCGGCACTGAAGCTTTCTTT. Protein product: CASSPSGGGTEAFF.